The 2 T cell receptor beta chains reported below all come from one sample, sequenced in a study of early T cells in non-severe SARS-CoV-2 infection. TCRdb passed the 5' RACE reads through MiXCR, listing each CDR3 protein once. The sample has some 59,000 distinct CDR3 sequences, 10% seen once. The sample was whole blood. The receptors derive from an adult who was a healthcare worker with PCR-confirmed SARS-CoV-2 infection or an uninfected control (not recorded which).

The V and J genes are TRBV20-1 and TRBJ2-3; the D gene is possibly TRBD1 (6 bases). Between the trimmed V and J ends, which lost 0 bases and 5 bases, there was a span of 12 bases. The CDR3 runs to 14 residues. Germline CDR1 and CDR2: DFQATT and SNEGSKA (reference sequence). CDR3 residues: CSARDVLQGDTQYF. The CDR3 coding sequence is TGCAGTGCTAGAGATGTCCTACAGGGAGATACGCAGTATTTT.

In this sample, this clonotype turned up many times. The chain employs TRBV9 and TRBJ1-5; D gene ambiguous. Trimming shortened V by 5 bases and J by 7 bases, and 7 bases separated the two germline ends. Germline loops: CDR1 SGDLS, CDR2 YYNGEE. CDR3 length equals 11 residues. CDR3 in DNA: TGTGCCAGCAGATATAAGCAGCCCCAGCATTTT. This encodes CASRYKQPQHF.